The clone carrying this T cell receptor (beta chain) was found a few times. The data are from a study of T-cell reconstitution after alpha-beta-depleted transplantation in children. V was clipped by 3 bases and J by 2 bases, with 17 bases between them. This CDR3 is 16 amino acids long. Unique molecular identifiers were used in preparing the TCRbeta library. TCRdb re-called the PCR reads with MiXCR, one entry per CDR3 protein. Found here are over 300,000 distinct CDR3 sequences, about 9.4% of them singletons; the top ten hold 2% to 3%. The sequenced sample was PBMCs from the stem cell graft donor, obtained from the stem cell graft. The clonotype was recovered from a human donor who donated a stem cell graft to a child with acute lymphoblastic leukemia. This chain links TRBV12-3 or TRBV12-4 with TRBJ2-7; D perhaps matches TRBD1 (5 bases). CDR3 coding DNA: TGTGCCAGCAGTTTTGTTTTCAGCGACAGCACCTACGAGCAGTACTTC. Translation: CASSFVFSDSTYEQYF.